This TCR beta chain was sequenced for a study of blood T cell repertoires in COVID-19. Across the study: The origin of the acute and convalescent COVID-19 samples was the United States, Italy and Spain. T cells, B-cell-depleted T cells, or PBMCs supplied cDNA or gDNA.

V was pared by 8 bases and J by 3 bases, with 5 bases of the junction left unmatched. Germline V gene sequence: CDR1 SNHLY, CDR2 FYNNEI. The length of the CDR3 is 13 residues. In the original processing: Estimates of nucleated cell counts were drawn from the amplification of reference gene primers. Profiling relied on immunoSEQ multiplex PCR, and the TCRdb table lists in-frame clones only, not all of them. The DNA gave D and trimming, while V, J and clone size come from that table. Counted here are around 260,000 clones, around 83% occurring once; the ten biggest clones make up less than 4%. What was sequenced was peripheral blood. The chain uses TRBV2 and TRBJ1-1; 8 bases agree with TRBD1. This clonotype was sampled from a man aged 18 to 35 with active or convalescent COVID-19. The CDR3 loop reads CASATGVDTEAFF. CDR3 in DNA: TGTGCCAGCGCGACAGGGGTGGACACTGAAGCTTTCTTT.